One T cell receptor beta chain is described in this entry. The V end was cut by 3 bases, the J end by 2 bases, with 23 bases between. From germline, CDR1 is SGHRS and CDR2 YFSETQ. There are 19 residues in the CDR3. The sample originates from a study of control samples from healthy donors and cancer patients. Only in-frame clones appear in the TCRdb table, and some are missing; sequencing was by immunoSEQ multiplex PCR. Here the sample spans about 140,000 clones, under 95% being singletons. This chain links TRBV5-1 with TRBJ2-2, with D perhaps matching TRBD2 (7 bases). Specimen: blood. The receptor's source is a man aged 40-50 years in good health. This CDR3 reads CASSWNTGTIRLNTGELFF. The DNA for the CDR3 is TGCGCCAGCAGCTGGAACACAGGGACTATCCGGCTTAACACCGGGGAGCTGTTTTTT.